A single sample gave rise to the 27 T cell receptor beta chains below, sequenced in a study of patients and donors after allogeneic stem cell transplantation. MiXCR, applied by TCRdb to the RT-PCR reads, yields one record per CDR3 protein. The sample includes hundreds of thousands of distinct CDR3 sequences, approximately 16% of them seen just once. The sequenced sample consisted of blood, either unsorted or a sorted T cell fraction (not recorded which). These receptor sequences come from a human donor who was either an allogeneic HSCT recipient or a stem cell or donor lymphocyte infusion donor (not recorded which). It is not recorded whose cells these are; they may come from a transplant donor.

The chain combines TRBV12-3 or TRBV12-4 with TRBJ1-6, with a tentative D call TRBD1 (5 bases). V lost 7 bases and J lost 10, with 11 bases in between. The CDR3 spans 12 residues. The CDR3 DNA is TGTGCCAGCACCCGGACATCATCACCCCTCCACTTT. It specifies CASTRTSSPLHF.

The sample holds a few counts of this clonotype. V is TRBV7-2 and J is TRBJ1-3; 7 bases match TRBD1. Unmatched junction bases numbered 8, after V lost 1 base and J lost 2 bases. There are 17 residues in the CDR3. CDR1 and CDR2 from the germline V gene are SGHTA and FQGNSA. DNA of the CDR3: TGTGCCAGCAGCTTAGTGGGGACAGCTAGAACTGGAAACACCATATATTTT. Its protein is CASSLVGTARTGNTIYF. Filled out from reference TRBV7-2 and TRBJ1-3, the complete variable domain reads GAGVSQSPSNKVTEKGKDVELRCDPISGHTALYWYRQSLGQGLEFLIYFQGNSAPDKSGLPSDRFSAERTGGSVSTLTIQRTQQEDSAVYLCASSLVGTARTGNTIYFGEGSWLTVV.

The CDR3 sequence is CASSPYRGFYEQYF. CDR3 DNA sequence: TGTGCCAGCTCACCCTACAGGGGGTTCTACGAGCAGTACTTC. The rearrangement uses TRBV18 and TRBJ2-7; TRBD1 agrees at 8 bases. CDR3 length equals 14 residues. V shed 3 bases and J 3 bases; nucleotides not matched to a gene: 4. Looked up from germline, CDR1 is KGHSH and CDR2 is LQKENI. Using reference TRBV18 and TRBJ2-7 for the parts outside the CDR3, the full variable domain is NAGVMQNPRHLVRRRGQEARLRCSPMKGHSHVYWYRQLPEEGLKFMVYLQKENIIDESGMPKERFSAEFPKEGPSILRIQQVVRGDSAAYFCASSPYRGFYEQYFGPGTRLTVT.

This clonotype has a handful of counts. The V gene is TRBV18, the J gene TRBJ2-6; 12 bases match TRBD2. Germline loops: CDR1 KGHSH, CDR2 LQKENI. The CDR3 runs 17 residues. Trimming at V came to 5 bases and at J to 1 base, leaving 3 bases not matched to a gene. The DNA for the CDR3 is TGTGCCAGCTCATCCCTAGCGGGAGGGTCTGGGGCCAACGTCCTGACTTTC. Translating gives CASSSLAGGSGANVLTF. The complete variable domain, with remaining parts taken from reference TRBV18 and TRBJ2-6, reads NAGVMQNPRHLVRRRGQEARLRCSPMKGHSHVYWYRQLPEEGLKFMVYLQKENIIDESGMPKERFSAEFPKEGPSILRIQQVVRGDSAAYFCASSSLAGGSGANVLTFGAGSRLTVL.

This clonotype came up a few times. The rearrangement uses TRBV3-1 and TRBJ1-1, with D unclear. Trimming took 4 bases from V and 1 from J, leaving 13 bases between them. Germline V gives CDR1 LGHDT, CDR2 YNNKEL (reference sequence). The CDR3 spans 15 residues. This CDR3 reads CASSPSGRGNTEAFF. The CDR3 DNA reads TGTGCCAGCAGCCCCTCCGGGCGGGGGAACACTGAAGCTTTCTTT.

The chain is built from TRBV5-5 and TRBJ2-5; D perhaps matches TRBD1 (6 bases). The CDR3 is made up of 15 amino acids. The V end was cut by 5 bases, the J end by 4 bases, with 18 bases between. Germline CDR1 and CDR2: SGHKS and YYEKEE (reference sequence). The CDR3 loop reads CASSSVGQGGETQYF. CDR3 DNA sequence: TGTGCCAGCAGTTCTGTTGGGCAAGGGGGAGAGACCCAGTACTTC.

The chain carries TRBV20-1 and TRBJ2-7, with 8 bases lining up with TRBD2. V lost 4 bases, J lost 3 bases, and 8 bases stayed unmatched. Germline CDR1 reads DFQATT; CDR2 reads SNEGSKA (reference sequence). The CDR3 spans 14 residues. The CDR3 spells CSATRGTRLYEQYF. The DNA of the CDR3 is TGCAGTGCTACTAGGGGGACTAGGCTCTACGAGCAGTACTTC.

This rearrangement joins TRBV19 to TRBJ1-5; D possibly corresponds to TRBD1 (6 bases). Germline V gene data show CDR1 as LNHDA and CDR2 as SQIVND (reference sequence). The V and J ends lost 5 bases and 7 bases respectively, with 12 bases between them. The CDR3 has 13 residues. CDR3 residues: CASSEGDLQPQHF. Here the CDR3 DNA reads TGTGCCAGTAGTGAGGGGGATCTACAGCCCCAGCATTTT.

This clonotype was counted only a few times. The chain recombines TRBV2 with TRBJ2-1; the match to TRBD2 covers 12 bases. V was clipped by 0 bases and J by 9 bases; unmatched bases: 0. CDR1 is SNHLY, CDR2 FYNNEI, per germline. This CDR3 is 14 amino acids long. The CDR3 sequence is CASSEAGLAGEQFF. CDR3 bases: TGTGCCAGCAGTGAAGCGGGACTAGCGGGTGAGCAGTTCTTC.

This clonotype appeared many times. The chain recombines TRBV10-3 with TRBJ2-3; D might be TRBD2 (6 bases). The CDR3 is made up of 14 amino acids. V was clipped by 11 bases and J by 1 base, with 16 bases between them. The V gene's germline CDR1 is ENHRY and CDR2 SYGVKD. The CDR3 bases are TGTGCCTCGACGCGGGGCGGGGGCACAGATACGCAGTATTTT. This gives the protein CASTRGGGTDTQYF.

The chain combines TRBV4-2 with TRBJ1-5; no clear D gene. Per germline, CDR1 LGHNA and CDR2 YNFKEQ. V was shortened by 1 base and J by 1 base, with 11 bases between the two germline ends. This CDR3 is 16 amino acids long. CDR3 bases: TGTGCCAGCAGCCAAGTTCCAGGAGGAAGCAATCAGCCCCAGCATTTT. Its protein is CASSQVPGGSNQPQHF.

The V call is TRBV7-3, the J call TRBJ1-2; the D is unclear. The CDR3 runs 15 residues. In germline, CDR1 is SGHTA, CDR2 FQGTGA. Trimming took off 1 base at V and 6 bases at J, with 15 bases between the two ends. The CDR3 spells CASSLSNPFSDGYTF. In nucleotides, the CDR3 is TGTGCCAGCAGCTTAAGCAATCCCTTTTCTGATGGCTACACCTTC.

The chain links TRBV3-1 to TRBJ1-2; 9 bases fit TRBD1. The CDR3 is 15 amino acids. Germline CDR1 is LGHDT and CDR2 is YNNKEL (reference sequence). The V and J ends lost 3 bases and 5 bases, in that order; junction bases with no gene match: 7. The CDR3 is CASSHTGGLRYGYTF. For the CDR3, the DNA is TGTGCCAGCAGCCATACAGGGGGCCTACGATATGGCTACACCTTC.

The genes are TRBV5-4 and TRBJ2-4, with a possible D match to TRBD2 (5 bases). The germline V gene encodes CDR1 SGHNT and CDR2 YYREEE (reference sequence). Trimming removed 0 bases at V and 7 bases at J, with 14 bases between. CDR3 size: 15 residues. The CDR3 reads CASSLGSKGVNIQYF. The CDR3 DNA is TGTGCCAGCAGCTTGGGGTCTAAGGGAGTGAACATTCAGTACTTC.

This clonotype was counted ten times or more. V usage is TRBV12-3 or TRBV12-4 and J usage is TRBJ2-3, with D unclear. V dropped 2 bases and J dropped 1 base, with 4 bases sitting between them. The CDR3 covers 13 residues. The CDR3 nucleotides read TGTGCCAGCAGTTTAATCCGCACAGATACGCAGTATTTT. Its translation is CASSLIRTDTQYF.

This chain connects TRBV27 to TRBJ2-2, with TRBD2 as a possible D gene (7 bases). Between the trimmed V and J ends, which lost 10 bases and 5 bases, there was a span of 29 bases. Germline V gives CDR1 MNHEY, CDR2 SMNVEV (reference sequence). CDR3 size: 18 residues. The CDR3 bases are TGTGCCACCACAGTTTTGTGGGGAAGGGGGGGGCCTACCGGGGAGCTGTTTTTT. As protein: CATTVLWGRGGPTGELFF.

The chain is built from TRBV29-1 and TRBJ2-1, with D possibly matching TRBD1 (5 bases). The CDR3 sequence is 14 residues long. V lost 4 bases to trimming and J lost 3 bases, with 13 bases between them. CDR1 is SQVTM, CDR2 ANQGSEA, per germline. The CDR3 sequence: CSVARWGLYNEQFF. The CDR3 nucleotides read TGCAGCGTTGCACGGTGGGGCCTCTACAATGAGCAGTTCTTC.

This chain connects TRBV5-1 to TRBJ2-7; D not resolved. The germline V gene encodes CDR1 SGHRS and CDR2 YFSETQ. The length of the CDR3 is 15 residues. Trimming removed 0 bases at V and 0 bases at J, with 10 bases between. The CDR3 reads CASSLEFDPSYEQYF. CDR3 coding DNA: TGCGCCAGCAGCTTGGAGTTCGACCCCTCCTACGAGCAGTACTTC.

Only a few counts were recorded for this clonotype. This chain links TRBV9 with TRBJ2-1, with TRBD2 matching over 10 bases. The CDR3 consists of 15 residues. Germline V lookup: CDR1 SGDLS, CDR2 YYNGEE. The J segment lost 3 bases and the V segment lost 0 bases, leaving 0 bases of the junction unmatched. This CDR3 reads CASSVGLAGYNEQFF. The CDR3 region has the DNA TGTGCCAGCAGCGTAGGACTAGCGGGCTACAATGAGCAGTTCTTC.

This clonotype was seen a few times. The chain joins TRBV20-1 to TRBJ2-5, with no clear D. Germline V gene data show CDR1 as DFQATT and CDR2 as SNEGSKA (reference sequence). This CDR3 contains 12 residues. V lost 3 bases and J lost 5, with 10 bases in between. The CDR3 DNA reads TGCAGTGCTAGTCTCCCTCGGGAGACCCAGTACTTC. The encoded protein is CSASLPRETQYF.

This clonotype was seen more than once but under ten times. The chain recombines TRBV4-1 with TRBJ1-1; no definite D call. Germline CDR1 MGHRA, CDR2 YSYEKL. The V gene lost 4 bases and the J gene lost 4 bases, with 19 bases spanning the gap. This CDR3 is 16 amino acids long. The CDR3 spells CASSRPLPPRRTEAFF. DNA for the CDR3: TGCGCCAGCAGCCGCCCACTCCCTCCCCGGCGCACTGAAGCTTTCTTT.

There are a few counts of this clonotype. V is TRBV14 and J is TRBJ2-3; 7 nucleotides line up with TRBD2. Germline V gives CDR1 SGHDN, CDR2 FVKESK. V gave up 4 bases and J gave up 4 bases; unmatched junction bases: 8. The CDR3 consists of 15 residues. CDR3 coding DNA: TGTGCCAGCAGCCTCGGACTAGTGGGCTCAGATACGCAGTATTTT. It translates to CASSLGLVGSDTQYF.

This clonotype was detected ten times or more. Here the CDR3 DNA reads TGTGCCACCAGTGAATCTACTAGCGGGAGCAATGAGCAGTTCTTC. Its protein is CATSESTSGSNEQFF. The chain joins TRBV24-1 to TRBJ2-1; 11 bases are a match to TRBD2. With 4 bases clipped from V and 6 bases from J, the junction kept 4 bases outside the gene matches. Germline V gene sequence: CDR1 KGHDR, CDR2 SFDVKD. CDR3 size: 15 residues.

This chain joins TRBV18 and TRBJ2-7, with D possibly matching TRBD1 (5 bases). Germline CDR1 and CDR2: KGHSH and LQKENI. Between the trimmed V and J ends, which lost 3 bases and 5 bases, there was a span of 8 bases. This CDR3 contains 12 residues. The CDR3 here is CASSPKGNEQYF. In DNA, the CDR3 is TGTGCCAGCTCACCTAAGGGGAACGAGCAGTACTTC.

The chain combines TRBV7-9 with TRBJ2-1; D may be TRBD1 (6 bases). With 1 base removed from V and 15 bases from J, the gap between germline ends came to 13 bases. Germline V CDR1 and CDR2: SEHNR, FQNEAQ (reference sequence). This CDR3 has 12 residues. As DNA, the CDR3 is TGTGCCAGCAGCTTAGAAGGGGGATCGTGGTTCTTC. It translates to CASSLEGGSWFF.

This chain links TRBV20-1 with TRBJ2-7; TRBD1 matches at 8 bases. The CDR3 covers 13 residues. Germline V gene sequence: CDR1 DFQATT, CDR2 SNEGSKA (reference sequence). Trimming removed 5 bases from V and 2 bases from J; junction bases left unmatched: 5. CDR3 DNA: TGCAGTGCTGGAGTCAGGGGGCCCTACGAGCAGTACTTC. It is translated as CSAGVRGPYEQYF.

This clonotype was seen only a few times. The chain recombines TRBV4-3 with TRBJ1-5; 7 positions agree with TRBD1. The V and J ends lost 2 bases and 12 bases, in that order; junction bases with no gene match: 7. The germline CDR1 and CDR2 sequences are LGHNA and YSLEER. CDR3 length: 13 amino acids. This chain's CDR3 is CASSQRQGRDQHF. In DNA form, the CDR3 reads TGCGCCAGCAGCCAAAGACAGGGTAGAGACCAGCATTTT.